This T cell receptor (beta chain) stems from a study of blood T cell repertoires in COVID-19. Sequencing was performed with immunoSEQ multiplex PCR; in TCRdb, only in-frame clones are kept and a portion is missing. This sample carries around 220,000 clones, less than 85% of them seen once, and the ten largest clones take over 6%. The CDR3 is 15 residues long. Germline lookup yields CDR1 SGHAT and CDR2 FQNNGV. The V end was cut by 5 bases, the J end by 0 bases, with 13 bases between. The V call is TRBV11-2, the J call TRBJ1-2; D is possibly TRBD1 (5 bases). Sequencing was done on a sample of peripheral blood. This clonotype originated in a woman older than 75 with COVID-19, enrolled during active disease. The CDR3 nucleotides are TGTGCCAGCAGCCCCCAACGGGGGTCTAACTATGGCTACACCTTC. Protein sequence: CASSPQRGSNYGYTF. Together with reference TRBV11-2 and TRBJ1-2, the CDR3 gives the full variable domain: EAGVAQSPRYKIIEKRQSVAFWCNPISGHATLYWYQQILGQGPKLLIQFQNNGVVDDSQLPKDRFSAERLKGVDSTLKIQPAKLEDSAVYLCASSPQRGSNYGYTFGSGTRLTVV.